A selection of T cell receptor beta chains follows, all from one sample in a study of metastatic and nonmetastatic thyroid tumors. Using MiXCR, TCRdb re-called clones from the PCR reads. Of under 50,000 clones listed, roughly 28% are singletons. Sequenced: blood. These receptors were obtained from a male donor with papillary thyroid cancer or a benign thyroid nodule (not recorded which). Some clones in this sample may be carry-over from other donors' samples. The CDR3 runs from the conserved cysteine through the conserved F or W. D genes are given only for firm matches. Size is stated for part of the rows, as once, few or many counts, or as a class when the clone is expanded.

clone_size: once
d_call: .
cdr3_length: 14
j_call: TRBJ1-5
v_call: TRBV6-1
cdr3_aa: CASSPGRSNQPQHF
cdr3_nt: TGTGCCAGCAGTCCTGGGAGGAGCAATCAGCCCCAGCATTTT

clone_size: few
d_call: .
cdr3_length: 15
j_call: TRBJ2-2
v_call: TRBV5-1
cdr3_aa: CASRPWAGLTGELFF
cdr3_nt: TGCGCCAGCAGGCCTTGGGCGGGACTCACCGGGGAGCTGTTTTTT

clone_size: few
d_call: TRBD1
cdr3_length: 16
j_call: TRBJ1-1
v_call: TRBV25-1
cdr3_aa: CASSDETGVGGTEAFF
cdr3_nt: TGTGCCAGCAGTGACGAAACAGGGGTGGGCGGCACTGAAGCTTTCTTT

clone_size: medium-sized
d_call: TRBD1
cdr3_length: 15
j_call: TRBJ1-1
v_call: TRBV20-1
cdr3_aa: CSARGTGGVRTEAFF
cdr3_nt: TGCAGTGCTAGGGGGACAGGGGGCGTTAGGACTGAAGCTTTCTTT

clone_size: .
d_call: .
cdr3_length: 14
j_call: TRBJ1-2
v_call: TRBV20-1
cdr3_aa: CSARWEGPAGGYTF
cdr3_nt: TGCAGTGCTAGATGGGAAGGACCGGCGGGGGGCTACACCTTC

clone_size: .
d_call: .
cdr3_length: 14
j_call: TRBJ1-6
v_call: TRBV3-1
cdr3_aa: CASSQVQGSSPLHF
cdr3_nt: TGTGCCAGCAGCCAAGTCCAGGGGAGTTCACCCCTCCACTTT

clone_size: few
d_call: .
cdr3_length: 14
j_call: TRBJ1-2
v_call: TRBV6-6
cdr3_aa: CASSYGKANYGYTF
cdr3_nt: TGTGCCAGCAGTTACGGGAAGGCTAACTATGGCTACACCTTC

clone_size: medium-sized
d_call: .
cdr3_length: 15
j_call: TRBJ1-6
v_call: TRBV25-1
cdr3_aa: CASSDVYAGNSPLHF
cdr3_nt: TGTGCCAGCAGTGACGTCTACGCGGGTAATTCACCCCTCCACTTT

clone_size: few
d_call: .
cdr3_length: 12
j_call: TRBJ1-1
v_call: TRBV19
cdr3_aa: CASSYVGGSAFF
cdr3_nt: TGTGCCAGTAGTTATGTTGGGGGATCAGCTTTCTTT

clone_size: many
d_call: TRBD2
cdr3_length: 15
j_call: TRBJ2-5
v_call: TRBV9
cdr3_aa: CASSVAGGLGETQYF
cdr3_nt: TGTGCCAGCAGCGTAGCGGGAGGGCTTGGAGAGACCCAGTACTTC

clone_size: few
d_call: .
cdr3_length: 15
j_call: TRBJ2-7
v_call: TRBV10-3
cdr3_aa: CAISEAELFGSEQYF
cdr3_nt: TGTGCCATCAGTGAGGCAGAACTATTTGGTTCCGAGCAGTACTTC

clone_size: few
d_call: TRBD1
cdr3_length: 13
j_call: TRBJ1-2
v_call: TRBV7-9
cdr3_aa: CASSTTGRGGYTF
cdr3_nt: TGTGCCAGCAGCACGACAGGGCGGGGTGGCTACACCTTC

clone_size: .
d_call: .
cdr3_length: 14
j_call: TRBJ1-3
v_call: TRBV11-2
cdr3_aa: CASSTEGGGNTIYF
cdr3_nt: TGTGCCAGCAGCACCGAGGGTGGAGGAAACACCATATACTTT

clone_size: .
d_call: .
cdr3_length: 16
j_call: TRBJ1-3
v_call: TRBV5-1
cdr3_aa: CASSLSGGASGNTIYF
cdr3_nt: TGCGCCAGCAGCTTGTCCGGGGGGGCTTCTGGAAACACCATATATTTT

clone_size: .
d_call: .
cdr3_length: 16
j_call: TRBJ1-1
v_call: TRBV6-1
cdr3_aa: CASSSPSSLGNTEAFF
cdr3_nt: TGTGCCAGCAGTTCCCCCTCTTCGCTGGGGAACACTGAAGCTTTCTTT

clone_size: many
d_call: .
cdr3_length: 12
j_call: TRBJ2-4
v_call: TRBV12-3/TRBV12-4
cdr3_aa: CASRDTENIQYF
cdr3_nt: TGTGCCAGCAGGGATACGGAAAACATTCAGTACTTC